This TCR beta chain was identified during a study of T cell responses to AZD1222 COVID-19 vaccine. Study-wide points: The study found Spike-specific TCR breadth and depth rose after two AZD1222 doses.

Germline-derived CDR1 and CDR2 are SGHAT and FQDESV (reference sequence). Unmatched junction bases numbered 10, after V lost 5 bases and J lost 9 bases. The CDR3 runs 14 residues. A remark on this clone: Its antigen remains unknown.

Sequencing was performed with immunoSEQ multiplex PCR; in TCRdb, only in-frame clones are kept and a portion is missing. The repertoire has tens of thousands of clones, about 90% of them found once; the top ten carry 3% to 4.5%. The specimen was peripheral blood, collected on day 0 of AZD1222 vaccination. This TCR came from an adult in good health. V usage is TRBV11-1 and J usage is TRBJ2-1; TRBD2 matches 7 bases. The CDR3 protein is CASSPSAREGEQFF. CDR3 bases: TGTGCCAGCAGCCCCAGCGCCAGGGAGGGTGAGCAGTTCTTC. Full variable domain (remainder filled in from reference TRBV11-1 and TRBJ2-1): EAEVAQSPRYKITEKSQAVAFWCDPISGHATLYWYRQILGQGPELLVQFQDESVVDDSQLPKDRFSAERLKGVDSTLKIQPAELGDSAMYLCASSPSAREGEQFFGPGTRLTVL.